This TCR beta chain was sequenced in a study of cytomegalovirus exposure and HLA in healthy donors. Study outcomes and limitations: Most of the CMV-associated TCR beta chains (in a later analysis) appeared to be HLA-restricted. Later analysis showed TCR association rates varying by HLA locus, highest for DRB1 and lowest for HLA-C. It was 150 to 200 TCR beta chains that were listed as cytomegalovirus-associated.

Primers included in the PCR were 60 Vbeta and 13 Jbeta primers. This table comes from immunoSEQ multiplex PCR, and its TCRdb copy is limited to in-frame clones, with some not included. Of approximately 120,000 clones in the sample, roughly four fifths were seen once. This clone showed up just once. The antigen is undetermined. The J segment lost 4 bases and the V segment lost 5 bases, leaving 9 bases of the junction unmatched. CDR3 length: 15 residues. Germline CDR1 is SEHNR and CDR2 is FQNEAQ (reference sequence). The chain carries TRBV7-9 and TRBJ2-5; 8 bases are shared with TRBD2. The material sequenced was PBMCs. This receptor was obtained from a woman aged 55-75 years in good health and CMV-seropositive. CDR3 sequence: CASSLIRTSRETQYF. The CDR3 bases are TGTGCCAGCAGCCTCATTAGGACTAGCAGAGAGACCCAGTACTTC.